The rows below give T cell receptor beta chains drawn from one sample of a study of T cells in Graves' hyperthyroidism and ophthalmopathy. TCRdb redid the calling of the multiplex PCR reads with MiXCR, one entry per CDR3 protein. The sample lists roughly 720,000 distinct CDR3 sequences; roughly 17% were seen once. The sequencing input was blood. Receptor source: a man in his fifties with Graves' hyperthyroidism. CDR3s include the opening cysteine and the closing phenylalanine or tryptophan. A D gene is named only where the DNA matches it firmly. Size is omitted from some rows. Given values are once, few, many or a class for expanded clones.

clone size,J gene,D gene,V gene,CDR3 DNA,CDR3 protein
many,TRBJ2-1,-,TRBV29-1,TGCAGCGCTGGGCCGATCGGTGAGCAGTTCTTC,CSAGPIGEQFF
-,TRBJ2-7,-,TRBV14,TGTGCCAGCAGCCAAGATAGGAGTCCCGTTGGCTACGAGCAGTACTTC,CASSQDRSPVGYEQYF
many,TRBJ2-5,TRBD2,TRBV28,TGTGCCAGCAGTTTACGGGGTCTCGCGGGAGGGACCCAGTACTTC,CASSLRGLAGGTQYF
-,TRBJ2-3,-,TRBV28,TGTGCCAGCAGTCCCCCCGCGGGTATTAGCGGCACAGATACGCAGTATTTT,CASSPPAGISGTDTQYF
few,TRBJ1-1,-,TRBV20-1,TGCAGTGGGGGACACGGAGGGAACACTGAAGCTTTCTTT,CSGGHGGNTEAFF
many,TRBJ2-7,TRBD1,TRBV30,TGTGCCTGGGGTACCGGACAGGGAGTCCACGAGCAGTACTTC,CAWGTGQGVHEQYF
-,TRBJ2-1,-,TRBV13,TGTGCCAGCAGCTTAGACCCCCCTCTTTCCTACAATGAGCAGTTCTTC,CASSLDPPLSYNEQFF
-,TRBJ2-2,-,TRBV19,TGTGCCAGTAGTATAGAGCCAGGCCCCACCGGGGAGCTGTTTTTT,CASSIEPGPTGELFF
-,TRBJ2-7,TRBD2,TRBV5-1,TGCGCCAGCACCATCCAGGGACGGGGACTAGCGGGAGCCCCAACCTACGAGCAGTACTTC,CASTIQGRGLAGAPTYEQYF
-,TRBJ2-7,TRBD2,TRBV6-2/TRBV6-3,TGTGCCAGCAGTTACGGGACTAGCGGGAGGGTGTACGAGCAGTACTTC,CASSYGTSGRVYEQYF
few,TRBJ2-1,-,TRBV19,TGTGCCAGTAGTACGGGAATCTCCTACAATGAGCAGTTCTTC,CASSTGISYNEQFF
-,TRBJ1-5,-,TRBV20-1,TGCAGTGCTCTAGAGGGTTATAGCAATCAGCCCCAGCATTTT,CSALEGYSNQPQHF
-,TRBJ1-2,-,TRBV30,TGTGCCTGGAGCCGACAGAACTTCTATGGCTACACCTTC,CAWSRQNFYGYTF
many,TRBJ2-3,TRBD2,TRBV7-2,TGTGCCAGCAGCTTAGCCGGGACTAGAAAGGCCGCAGATACGCAGTATTTT,CASSLAGTRKAADTQYF
-,TRBJ2-7,TRBD1,TRBV6-2/TRBV6-3,TGTGCCAGCAGAAGAGGACAGGGGTTTTACGAGCAGTACTTC,CASRRGQGFYEQYF
many,TRBJ1-1,-,TRBV5-5,TGTGCCAGCAGCCCGGGGAGCCTTGAAGCTTTCTTT,CASSPGSLEAFF
once,TRBJ1-2,-,TRBV6-5,TGTGCCAGCACTGACTCGAGCAGGGTTTGGGATGGCTACACCTTC,CASTDSSRVWDGYTF
-,TRBJ2-2,TRBD2,TRBV6-5,TGTGCCAGCAGTTACCCCCCGGGAGGCGGGAGGGCCGACACCGGGGAGCTGTTTTTT,CASSYPPGGGRADTGELFF
few,TRBJ2-7,TRBD1,TRBV18,TGTGCCAGCTCTCCGAAGGACAGGGGGCTTAGCGGGAGTGCCGAGCAGTACTTC,CASSPKDRGLSGSAEQYF
-,TRBJ1-2,-,TRBV30,TGTGCCTGGAGTGGTGGGCCGTCCGGCTACACCTTC,CAWSGGPSGYTF
many,TRBJ1-1,-,TRBV6-2/TRBV6-3,TGTGCCAGCGTTTTCGGAGAGGTGGGCACTGAAGCTTTCTTT,CASVFGEVGTEAFF